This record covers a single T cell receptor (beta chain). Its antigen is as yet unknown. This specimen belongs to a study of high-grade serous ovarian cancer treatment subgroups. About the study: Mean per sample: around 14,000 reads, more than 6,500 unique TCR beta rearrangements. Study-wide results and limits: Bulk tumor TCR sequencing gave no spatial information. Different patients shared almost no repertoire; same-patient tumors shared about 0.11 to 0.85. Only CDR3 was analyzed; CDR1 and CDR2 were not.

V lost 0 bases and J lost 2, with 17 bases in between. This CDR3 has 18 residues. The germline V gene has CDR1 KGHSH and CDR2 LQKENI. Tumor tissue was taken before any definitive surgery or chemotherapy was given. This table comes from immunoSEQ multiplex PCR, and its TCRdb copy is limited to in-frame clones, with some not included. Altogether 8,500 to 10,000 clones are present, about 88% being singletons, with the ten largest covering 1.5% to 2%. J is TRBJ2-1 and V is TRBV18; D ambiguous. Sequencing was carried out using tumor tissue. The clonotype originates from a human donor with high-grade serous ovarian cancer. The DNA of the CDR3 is TGTGCCAGCTCACCACCGGAACGCCAAGCTCGTGCCTACAATGAGCAGTTCTTC. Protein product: CASSPPERQARAYNEQFF.